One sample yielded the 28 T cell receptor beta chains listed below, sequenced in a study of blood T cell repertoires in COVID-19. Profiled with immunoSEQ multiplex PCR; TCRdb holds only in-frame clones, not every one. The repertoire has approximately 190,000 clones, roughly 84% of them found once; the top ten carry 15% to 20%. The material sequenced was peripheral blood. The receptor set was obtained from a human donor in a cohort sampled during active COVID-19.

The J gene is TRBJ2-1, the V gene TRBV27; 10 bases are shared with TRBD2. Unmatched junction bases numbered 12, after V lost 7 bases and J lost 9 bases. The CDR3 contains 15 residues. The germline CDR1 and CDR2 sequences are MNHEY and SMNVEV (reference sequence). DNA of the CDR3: TGTGCCAGCACCCCGGGACTAGCGAGTGAGTCTGAGCAGTTCTTC. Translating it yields CASTPGLASESEQFF.

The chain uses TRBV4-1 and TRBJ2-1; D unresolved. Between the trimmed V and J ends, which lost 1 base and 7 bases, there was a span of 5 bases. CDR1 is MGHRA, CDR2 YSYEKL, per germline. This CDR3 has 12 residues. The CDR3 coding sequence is TGCGCCAGCAGCCAAGTAGCTAATGAGCAGTTCTTC. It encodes CASSQVANEQFF.

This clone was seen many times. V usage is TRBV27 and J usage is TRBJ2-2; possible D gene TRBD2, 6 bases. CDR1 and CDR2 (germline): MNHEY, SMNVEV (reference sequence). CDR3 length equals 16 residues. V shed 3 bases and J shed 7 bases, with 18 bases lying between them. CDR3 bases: TGTGCCAGCAGTTTCCGTATCACAGCCGGGGGCGGGGAGCTGTTTTTT. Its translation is CASSFRITAGGGELFF.

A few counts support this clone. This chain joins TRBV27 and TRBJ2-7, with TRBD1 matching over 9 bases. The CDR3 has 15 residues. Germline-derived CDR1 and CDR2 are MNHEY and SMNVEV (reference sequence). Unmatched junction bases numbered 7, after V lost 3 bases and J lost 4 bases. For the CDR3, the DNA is TGTGCCAGCAGTTTTTCGGGACAGGGTAGTTACGAGCAGTACTTC. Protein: CASSFSGQGSYEQYF.

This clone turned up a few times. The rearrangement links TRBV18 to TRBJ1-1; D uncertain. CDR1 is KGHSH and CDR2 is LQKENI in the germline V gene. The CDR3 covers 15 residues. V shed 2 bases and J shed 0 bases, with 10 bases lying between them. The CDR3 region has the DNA TGTGCCAGCTCACCAAATGCAGTACTGAACACTGAAGCTTTCTTT. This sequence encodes CASSPNAVLNTEAFF.

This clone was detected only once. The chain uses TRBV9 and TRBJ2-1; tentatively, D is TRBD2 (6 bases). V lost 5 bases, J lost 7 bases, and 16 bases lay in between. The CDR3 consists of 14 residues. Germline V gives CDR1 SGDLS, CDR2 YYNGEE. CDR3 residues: CASSPGEVSNEQFF. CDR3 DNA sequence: TGTGCCAGCAGTCCCGGGGAGGTTTCAAATGAGCAGTTCTTC.

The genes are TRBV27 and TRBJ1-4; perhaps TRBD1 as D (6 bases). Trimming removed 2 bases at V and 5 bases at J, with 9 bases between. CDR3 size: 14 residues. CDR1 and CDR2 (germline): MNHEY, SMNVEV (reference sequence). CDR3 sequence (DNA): TGTGCCAGCAGTTTAAGAACAGGGAATGAAAAACTGTTTTTT. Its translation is CASSLRTGNEKLFF. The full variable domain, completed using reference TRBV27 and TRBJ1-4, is EAQVTQNPRYLITVTGKKLTVTCSQNMNHEYMSWYRQDPGLGLRQIYYSMNVEVTDKGDVPEGYKVSRKEKRNFPLILESPSPNQTSLYFCASSLRTGNEKLFFGSGTQLSVL.

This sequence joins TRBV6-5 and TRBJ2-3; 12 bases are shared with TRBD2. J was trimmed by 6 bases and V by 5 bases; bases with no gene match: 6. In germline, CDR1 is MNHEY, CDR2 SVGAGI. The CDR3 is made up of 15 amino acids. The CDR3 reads CASSTTSGGRDTQYF. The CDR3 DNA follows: TGTGCCAGCAGTACCACTAGCGGGGGGCGTGATACGCAGTATTTT.

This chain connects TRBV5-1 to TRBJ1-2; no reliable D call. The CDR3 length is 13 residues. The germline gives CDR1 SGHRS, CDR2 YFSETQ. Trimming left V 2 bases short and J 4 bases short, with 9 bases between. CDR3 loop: CASSLDSPYGYTF. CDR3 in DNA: TGCGCCAGCAGCTTAGACTCGCCCTATGGCTACACCTTC.

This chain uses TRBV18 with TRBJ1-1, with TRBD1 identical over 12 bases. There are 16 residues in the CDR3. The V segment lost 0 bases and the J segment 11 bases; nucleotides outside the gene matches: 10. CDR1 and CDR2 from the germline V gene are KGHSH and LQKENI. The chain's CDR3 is CASSPPRGQGARSAFF. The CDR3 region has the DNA TGTGCCAGCTCACCACCGAGGGGACAGGGGGCCCGATCGGCTTTCTTT.

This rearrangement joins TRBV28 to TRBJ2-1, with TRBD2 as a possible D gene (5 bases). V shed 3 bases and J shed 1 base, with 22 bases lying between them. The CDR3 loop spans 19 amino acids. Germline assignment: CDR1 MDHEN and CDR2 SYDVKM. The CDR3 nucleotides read TGTGCCAGCAGTTTCCCCCCGCGCGCGCGGAGAGGGTCCTACAATGAGCAGTTCTTC. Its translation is CASSFPPRARRGSYNEQFF.

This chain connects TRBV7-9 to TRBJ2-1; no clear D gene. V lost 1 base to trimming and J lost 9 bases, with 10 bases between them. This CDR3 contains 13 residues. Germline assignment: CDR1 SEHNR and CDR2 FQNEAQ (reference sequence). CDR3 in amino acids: CASSLDSVSEQFF. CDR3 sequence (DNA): TGTGCCAGCAGCTTAGATTCCGTTTCTGAGCAGTTCTTC.

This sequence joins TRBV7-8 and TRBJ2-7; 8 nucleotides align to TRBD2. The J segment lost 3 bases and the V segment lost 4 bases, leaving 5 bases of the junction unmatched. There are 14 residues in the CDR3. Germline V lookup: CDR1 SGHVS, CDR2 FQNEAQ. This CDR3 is CASSSLSGDYEQYV. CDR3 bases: TGTGCCAGCAGCTCACTTAGCGGGGACTACGAGCAGTACGTC.

The CDR3: CASSHPGTSDPPFRNEQFF. The CDR3 nucleotides are TGCGCCAGCAGCCACCCCGGGACTAGCGACCCTCCGTTCAGGAATGAGCAGTTCTTC. The chain recombines TRBV5-1 with TRBJ2-1; 10 bases are a match to TRBD2. J gave up 7 bases and V 4 bases, and 20 bases lay outside the gene matches. The CDR3 is made up of 19 amino acids. Germline lookup yields CDR1 SGHRS and CDR2 YFSETQ.

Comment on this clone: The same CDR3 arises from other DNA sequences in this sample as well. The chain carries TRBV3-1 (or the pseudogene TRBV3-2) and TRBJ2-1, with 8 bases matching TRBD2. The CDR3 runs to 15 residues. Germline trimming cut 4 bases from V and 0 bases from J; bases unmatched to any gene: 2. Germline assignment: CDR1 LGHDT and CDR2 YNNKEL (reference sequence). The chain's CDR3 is CASSLGTSSYNEQFF. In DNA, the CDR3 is TGTGCCAGCAGCCTCGGGACTAGCTCCTACAATGAGCAGTTCTTC.

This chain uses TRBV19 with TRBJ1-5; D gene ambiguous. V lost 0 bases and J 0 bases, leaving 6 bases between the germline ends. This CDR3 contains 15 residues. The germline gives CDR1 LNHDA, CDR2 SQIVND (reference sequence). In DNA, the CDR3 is TGTGCCAGTAGTATAGACGGTTATAGCAATCAGCCCCAGCATTTT. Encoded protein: CASSIDGYSNQPQHF. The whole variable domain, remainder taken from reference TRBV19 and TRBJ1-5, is DGGITQSPKYLFRKEGQNVTLSCEQNLNHDAMYWYRQDPGQGLRLIYYSQIVNDFQKGDIAEGYSVSREKKESFPLTVTSAQKNPTAFYLCASSIDGYSNQPQHFGDGTRLSIL.

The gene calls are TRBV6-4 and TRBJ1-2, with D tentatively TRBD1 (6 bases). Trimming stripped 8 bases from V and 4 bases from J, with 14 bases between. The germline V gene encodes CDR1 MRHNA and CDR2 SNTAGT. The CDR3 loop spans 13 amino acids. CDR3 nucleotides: TGTGCCAGCCGGGACACCCGGGGCTATGGCTACACCTTC. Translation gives CASRDTRGYGYTF.

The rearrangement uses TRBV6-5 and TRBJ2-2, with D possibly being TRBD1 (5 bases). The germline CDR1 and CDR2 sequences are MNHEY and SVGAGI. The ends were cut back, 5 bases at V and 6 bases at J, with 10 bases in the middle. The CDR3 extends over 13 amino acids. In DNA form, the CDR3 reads TGTGCCAGCAGTACTCAGGGTTCCGGGGAGCTGTTTTTT. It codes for CASSTQGSGELFF.

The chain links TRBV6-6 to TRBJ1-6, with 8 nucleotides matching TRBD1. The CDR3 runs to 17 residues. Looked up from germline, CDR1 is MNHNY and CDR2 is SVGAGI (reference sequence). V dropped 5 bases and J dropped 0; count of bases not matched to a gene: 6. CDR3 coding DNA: TGTGCCAGCAGTCGGACAGGGTCGAGCTCCTATAATTCACCCCTCCACTTT. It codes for CASSRTGSSSYNSPLHF.

CDR3 coding DNA: TGCAGCGCAGGGACTAGCGGGGGGGGGAAGCAGTTCTTC. Translated: CSAGTSGGGKQFF. This chain links TRBV29-1 with TRBJ2-1, with TRBD2 matching 16 bases. V was clipped by 7 bases and J by 11 bases; unmatched bases: 5. Germline values: CDR1 SQVTM, CDR2 ANQGSEA. The CDR3 sequence is 13 residues long.

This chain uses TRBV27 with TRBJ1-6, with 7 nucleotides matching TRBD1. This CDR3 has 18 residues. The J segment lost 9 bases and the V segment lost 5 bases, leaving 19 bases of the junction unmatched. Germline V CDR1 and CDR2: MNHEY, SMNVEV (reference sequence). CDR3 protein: CASSLSGTELLSASPLHF. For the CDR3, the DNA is TGTGCCAGCAGTCTCTCCGGGACAGAACTTTTGTCGGCTTCACCCCTCCACTTT.

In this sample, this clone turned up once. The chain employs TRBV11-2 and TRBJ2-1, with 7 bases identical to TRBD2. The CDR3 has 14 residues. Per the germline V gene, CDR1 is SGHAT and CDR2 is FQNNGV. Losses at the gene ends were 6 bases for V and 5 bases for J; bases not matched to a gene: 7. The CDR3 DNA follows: TGTGCCAGCAGGGTGGCTAGCGGAGACAATGAGCAGTTCTTC. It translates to CASRVASGDNEQFF. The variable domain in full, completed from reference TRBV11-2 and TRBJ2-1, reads EAGVAQSPRYKIIEKRQSVAFWCNPISGHATLYWYQQILGQGPKLLIQFQNNGVVDDSQLPKDRFSAERLKGVDSTLKIQPAKLEDSAVYLCASRVASGDNEQFFGPGTRLTVL.

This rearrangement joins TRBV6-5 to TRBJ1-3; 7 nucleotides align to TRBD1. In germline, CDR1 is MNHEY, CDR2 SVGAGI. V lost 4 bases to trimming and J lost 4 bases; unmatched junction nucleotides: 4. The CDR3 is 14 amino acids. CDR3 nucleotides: TGTGCCAGCAGTTCAACAGGGGCAGGAAACACCATATATTTT. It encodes CASSSTGAGNTIYF.

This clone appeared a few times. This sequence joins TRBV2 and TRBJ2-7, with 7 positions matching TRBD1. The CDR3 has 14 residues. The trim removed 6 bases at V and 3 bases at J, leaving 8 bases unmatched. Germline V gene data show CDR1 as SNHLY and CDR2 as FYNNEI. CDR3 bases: TGTGCCAGCAGGCCCGGGACAGTGGACTACGAGCAGTACTTC. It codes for CASRPGTVDYEQYF.

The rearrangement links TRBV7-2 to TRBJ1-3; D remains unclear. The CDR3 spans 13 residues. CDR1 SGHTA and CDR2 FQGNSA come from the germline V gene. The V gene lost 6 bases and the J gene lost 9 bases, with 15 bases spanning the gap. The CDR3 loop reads CASSFYGEGTIYF. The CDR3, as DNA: TGTGCCAGCAGTTTCTACGGGGAAGGCACCATATATTTT.

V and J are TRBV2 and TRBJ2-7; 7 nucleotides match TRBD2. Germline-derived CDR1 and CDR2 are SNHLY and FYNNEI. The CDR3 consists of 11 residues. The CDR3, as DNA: TGTGCCAGCAGTGCGGGGGGTGCGTTGAGCGTC. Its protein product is CASSAGGALSV.

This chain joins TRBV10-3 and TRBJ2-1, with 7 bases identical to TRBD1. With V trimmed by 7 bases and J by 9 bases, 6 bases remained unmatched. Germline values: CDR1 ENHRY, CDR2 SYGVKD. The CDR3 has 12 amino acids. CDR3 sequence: CAITETGAEQFF. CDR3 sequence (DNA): TGTGCCATCACCGAAACAGGGGCTGAGCAGTTCTTC.

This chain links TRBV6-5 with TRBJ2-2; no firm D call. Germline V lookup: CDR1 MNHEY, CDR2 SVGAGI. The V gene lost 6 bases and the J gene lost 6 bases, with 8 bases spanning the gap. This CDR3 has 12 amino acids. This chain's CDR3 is CASRQYAGELFF. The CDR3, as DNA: TGTGCCAGCAGACAATACGCCGGGGAGCTGTTTTTT.